This T cell receptor beta chain was sequenced in a study of Ad26.COV2.S vaccination and SARS-CoV-2 variants. Overall study: Donor was in the COV1001 Ad26.COV2.S trial arm. Doses of Ad26.COV2.S were injected into muscle once or twice, 56 days apart. Study-wide findings and caveats: Using TCR breadth and depth analyses may have led to underestimated total T cell responses.

Remarks on this clone: The antigen is not known.

TCRdb keeps only in-frame clones here, not all; method: immunoSEQ multiplex PCR. The sample has fewer than 900,000 clones, about 90% seen once. Stated treatment: over 15 received Ad26.COV2.S at low or high dose, single or two shots; roughly 5 received placebo; per-sample allocation not given. The investigators took samples on day 63 after the first vaccine or placebo injection. This specimen consisted of peripheral blood, obtained in a trial of Ad26.COV2.S vaccine versus placebo. This receptor was obtained from a person between 18 and 65 years old who received the Ad26.COV2.S COVID-19 vaccine or a placebo.

The CDR3 protein is CASSQGGAGSQPQHF. CDR3 sequence (DNA): TGTGCCAGCAGCCAGGGGGGAGCAGGGAGTCAGCCCCAGCATTTT. V usage is TRBV7-2 and J usage is TRBJ1-5; 7 nucleotides line up with TRBD1. Trimming removed 5 bases from V and 6 bases from J; junction bases left unmatched: 10. This CDR3 contains 15 residues. Germline assignment: CDR1 SGHTA and CDR2 FQGNSA.